These T cell receptor beta chains were read from a single sample in a study of CD8+ T cells in alopecia areata. The table came from immunoSEQ multiplex PCR; TCRdb's copy has only in-frame clones and leaves some out. The data contain fewer than 110,000 clones, around 60% of them singletons. Sequenced material: CD4+ T cells sorted from blood. The source is a human donor in good health. Both conserved end residues are trimmed from each CDR3.

cdr3_length j_call v_call cdr3_aa
13 TRBJ2-2 TRBV30 AWSVDRVQTGELF
12 TRBJ1-2 TRBV13 ASSLEGQNYGYT
13 TRBJ2-7 TRBV28 ASSDPGQGAHEQY
8 TRBJ1-2 TRBV6-5 ASDFYGYT
11 TRBJ1-2 TRBV2 ASSADRNYGYT
12 TRBJ1-1 TRBV14 ASSQDPRLLGAF
12 TRBJ2-7 TRBV19 ASSVQGRTYEQY
15 TRBJ1-5 TRBV19 ASTTPGDTSGNQPQH
11 TRBJ1-4 TRBV2 AGGQGDDEKLF
12 TRBJ1-1 TRBV6-5 ASSPRGARGEAF
13 TRBJ2-6 TRBV30 AWSVQVDGANVLT
13 TRBJ2-5 TRBV18 ASSPRTGEGETQY
12 TRBJ2-7 TRBV9 ANPRGGNSNEQY
11 TRBJ2-6 TRBV5-1 ASSVDRDNVLT
11 TRBJ1-5 TRBV29-1 SVGGLGDQPQH
12 TRBJ2-5 TRBV6-1 ASRRLGAQETQY
10 TRBJ2-5 TRBV16 ASSQSQETQY
14 TRBJ2-3 TRBV19 ASTRTSGGPTDTQY
14 TRBJ2-1 TRBV14 ASSQLEGALLGEQF
12 TRBJ2-7 TRBV11-2 ASSLDRTGYEQY
12 TRBJ1-5 TRBV15 ATSKGTGNQPQH
13 TRBJ2-5 TRBV27 ASSSRQGGRGPQY
15 TRBJ1-1 TRBV29-1 SVPAGGQSRIDVEAF
10 TRBJ2-5 TRBV28 ASSQARETQY
12 TRBJ2-7 TRBV5-4 ASSPRGGVYEQY
12 TRBJ2-2 TRBV29-1 SVRAGAITGELF
12 TRBJ1-1 TRBV30 AWNPKGVNTEAF
12 TRBJ2-7 TRBV7-2 ASSFNRGQYEQY
11 TRBJ2-3 TRBV9 ASSVAPGDTQY
11 TRBJ2-1 TRBV11-3 ASSLVSGGPQF
15 TRBJ2-5 TRBV5-1 ASSPNLGTPGGETQY
12 TRBJ2-3 TRBV7-2 ASSLGLDPDTQY
12 TRBJ2-2 TRBV4-3 ASSLQGTSGELF
12 TRBJ2-5 TRBV5-1 ASSSGRVRETQY
12 TRBJ1-2 TRBV25-1 ASSPRGSNYGYT
10 TRBJ2-2 TRBV29-1 SVQENTGELF
12 TRBJ2-1 TRBV10-3 AISHSGGPDEQF
11 TRBJ1-5 TRBV10-3 AISEGAERPQH
11 TRBJ1-6 TRBV18 ASSPTGQGGLH
12 TRBJ1-2 TRBV7-2 ASSLGGGHYGYT
11 TRBJ1-4 TRBV5-6 ASSQDKDEKLF
12 TRBJ2-7 TRBV5-6 ASRGVGQTYEQY
10 TRBJ2-1 TRBV7-8 ASSLSGGAQF
14 TRBJ1-2 TRBV27 ASSINYPGTAHGYT
16 TRBJ2-3 TRBV4-2 ASSLQRPTDTSTDTQY
18 TRBJ2-3 TRBV5-1 ASSFTTMTGPRQYTDTQY
10 TRBJ2-7 TRBV7-9 ASSFSAYEQY
10 TRBJ2-3 TRBV6-6 ASGPRDDTQY
10 TRBJ2-5 TRBV30 AYSSGPETQY
14 TRBJ1-4 TRBV29-1 SAPFSGHGGNEKLF
11 TRBJ2-5 TRBV7-2 ASSPTSLETQY
10 TRBJ2-7 TRBV7-2 ASSLRLGEQY
12 TRBJ1-1 TRBV7-2 ASSPGWARTEAF
13 TRBJ1-6 TRBV7-2 ASSLVPRTNSPLH